The text below deals with one T cell receptor beta chain. The germline V gene encodes CDR1 SEHNR and CDR2 FQNEAQ (reference sequence). The CDR3 is 14 amino acids. Trimming removed 2 bases from V and 7 bases from J; junction bases left unmatched: 5. The data were taken from a study of CD8 T cells in Susac syndrome. Sequencing of TCR beta was performed on blood CD8+ T cells and on blood CD4+ T cells. Controls were age- and sex-matched healthy donors. Negative isolation yielded the CD8+ and CD4+ T cells, while FACS enriched the TEMRA cells. Random hexamers served to reverse transcribe roughly 0.5 to 1 ug RNA. The authors amplified TCR beta CDR3 across 54 Vbeta and 13 Jbeta using immunoSEQ multiplex PCR. TCRdb called the immunoSEQ multiplex PCR reads again in MiXCR, with one record for every CDR3 protein. The sample has about 120,000 distinct CDR3 sequences, around 90% seen once; the top ten hold 0.11% to 0.15%.

The sequenced sample was CD4+ T cells from PBMCs. This receptor was taken from a human donor in good health. The V call is TRBV7-9, the J call TRBJ2-1, with 7 positions matching TRBD2. In DNA, the CDR3 is TGTGCCAGCAGCTTAAGGCGAGCGGGGAATGAGCAGTTCTTC. It codes for CASSLRRAGNEQFF.